This TCR beta chain was profiled in a study of shared clonotypes between healthy human individuals. Note on this clone: Its target is not known.

The germline V gene encodes CDR1 LNHNV and CDR2 YYDKDF (reference sequence). Between the trimmed V and J ends, which lost 4 bases and 5 bases, there was a span of 11 bases. The CDR3 is 13 residues long. The repertoire was sequenced with immunoSEQ multiplex PCR; TCRdb's copy has only in-frame clones and lacks some. The data contain about 1.5 million clones, 95% to 99% of them singletons. Whole-study results and caveats: An anticipated effect of sequencing depth on clonotype sharing among donors was recognized. Only a few donors were included, so the genetic and exposure-history diversity represented was limited.

Both subsets, CD45RA+ naive and CD45RA-negative memory, were split from the CD4+ cells. The sequence was obtained from a young man in good health. The rearrangement links TRBV15 to TRBJ2-5, with D possibly matching TRBD2 (6 bases). The sample comprised naive CD4+ T cells sorted from blood. Subset defined: CD45RA+ positively selected. CDR3 DNA: TGTGCCACCAGCAATAGCGGTCGGGAGACCCAGTACTTC. Residues: CATSNSGRETQYF.